The clone carrying this TCR beta chain was observed a few times. Its antigen is unidentified. The CDR3 has 17 amino acids. Germline CDR1 is KGHSH and CDR2 is LQKENI. V dropped 0 bases and J dropped 2 bases, with 14 bases sitting between them. TCRdb re-called the 5' RACE reads through MiXCR, storing one row per CDR3 protein. Here the sample spans roughly 670,000 distinct CDR3 sequences, around 19% being singletons. The sample is drawn from a study of CD8 T cells in ankylosing spondylitis. Findings and limits, study-wide: Characteristic, it appeared, of ankylosing spondylitis blood was a TCR beta motif of seven or eight highly homologous variants.

The chain combines TRBV18 with TRBJ2-1; possibly TRBD2 for D (5 bases). The sequenced sample consisted of blood, either unsorted or a sorted T cell fraction (not recorded which). This TCR was sampled from a male donor with ankylosing spondylitis. CDR3 loop: CASSPPDLKVTYNEQFF. The CDR3 region has the DNA TGTGCCAGCTCACCACCGGACTTGAAGGTTACCTACAATGAGCAGTTCTTC.